This passage covers 3 T cell receptor beta chains from one sample sequenced in a study of CD8+ T cells in alopecia areata. Investigators isolated RNA and reverse transcribed it into cDNA to act as the sequencing template. The table came from immunoSEQ multiplex PCR; TCRdb's copy has only in-frame clones and leaves some out. The table lists 130,000 to 150,000 clones, approximately 50% of them singletons. The sequenced material came from CD4+ T cells sorted from blood. Receptors originate from a human donor with alopecia areata.

The chain joins TRBV5-1 to TRBJ2-3; TRBD2 matches at 10 bases. This CDR3 has 18 residues. Trimming took 4 bases from V and 3 from J; bases not matched to a gene: 14. Germline CDR1 reads SGHRS; CDR2 reads YFSETQ. The CDR3 is CASSRWGEREGQTDTQYF. The CDR3 region has the DNA TGCGCCAGCAGCCGCTGGGGGGAGCGGGAGGGCCAAACAGATACGCAGTATTTT.

This clone came up a few times. The chain joins TRBV4-2 to TRBJ2-2, with 12 positions matching TRBD2. The germline CDR1 and CDR2 sequences are LGHNA and YNFKEQ. J lost 3 bases, V lost 4 bases, and 9 bases had no gene match. This CDR3 spans 18 amino acids. CDR3 in amino acids: CASSLGLAGSLHTGELFF. The CDR3 DNA follows: TGTGCCAGCAGCCTCGGACTAGCGGGAAGCCTCCACACCGGGGAGCTGTTTTTT.

CDR3 protein: CASRSGTNVGPVFF. The DNA of the CDR3 is TGTGCCAGCAGAAGCGGGACTAATGTTGGTCCGGTGTTCTTC. The chain couples TRBV28 to TRBJ2-1, with 7 bases identical to TRBD2. Trimming cost V 6 bases and J 15 bases; bases outside gene matches: 17. Germline values: CDR1 MDHEN, CDR2 SYDVKM. This CDR3 has 14 amino acids.